Listed here are 9 T cell receptor beta chains from one sample, sequenced in a study of blood T cell repertoires in COVID-19. The method was immunoSEQ multiplex PCR; TCRdb's version includes in-frame clones alone and lacks a portion of them. The sample holds more than 200,000 clones, around 89% seen once. Source material: PBMCs or T cells enriched from blood (not recorded which). The source of these receptors is a woman under 40 who had recovered from COVID-19.

The chain uses TRBV3-1 (or the pseudogene TRBV3-2) and TRBJ1-1; the match to TRBD1 covers 8 bases. Trimming at V came to 1 base and at J to 3 bases, leaving 7 bases not matched to a gene. The CDR3 is made up of 16 amino acids. The germline V gene has CDR1 LGHDT and CDR2 YNNKEL (reference sequence). CDR3 region: CASSQGQGLLHTEAFF. DNA for the CDR3: TGTGCCAGCAGCCAAGGACAGGGGCTTCTTCACACTGAAGCTTTCTTT.

This chain connects TRBV10-3 to TRBJ2-7, with 8 nucleotides matching TRBD2. Trimming took 11 bases from V and 5 from J; bases not matched to a gene: 8. The CDR3 loop spans 12 amino acids. Germline V gives CDR1 ENHRY, CDR2 SYGVKD. The CDR3: CAVEREYNEQYF. The CDR3 nucleotides are TGTGCCGTAGAGCGGGAGTACAACGAGCAGTACTTC.

This sequence joins TRBV7-2 and TRBJ2-7, with 13 bases identical to TRBD2. The J segment lost 7 bases and the V segment lost 6 bases, leaving 9 bases of the junction unmatched. This CDR3 contains 15 residues. Per the germline V gene, CDR1 is SGHTA and CDR2 is FQGNSA. CDR3 amino acids: CASRYGLAGVEEQYF. DNA for the CDR3: TGTGCCAGCAGATACGGACTAGCGGGAGTTGAGGAGCAGTACTTC. Complete variable domain (other parts from reference TRBV7-2 and TRBJ2-7): GAGVSQSPSNKVTEKGKDVELRCDPISGHTALYWYRQSLGQGLEFLIYFQGNSAPDKSGLPSDRFSAERTGGSVSTLTIQRTQQEDSAVYLCASRYGLAGVEEQYFGPGTRLTVT.

V usage is TRBV9 and J usage is TRBJ2-1; 10 positions match TRBD2. CDR1 is SGDLS, CDR2 YYNGEE, per germline. V trimming: 0 bases; J trimming: 5 bases; junction bases outside the gene matches: 5. The CDR3 extends over 16 amino acids. The DNA for the CDR3 is TGTGCCAGCAGCGTAGGAGGAGCGGGAGGGGACAATGAGCAGTTCTTC. It codes for CASSVGGAGGDNEQFF.

The chain combines TRBV4-3 with TRBJ1-1; D may be TRBD1 (5 bases). The CDR3 consists of 13 residues. Germline CDR1 LGHNA, CDR2 YSLEER. Trimming took 8 bases from V and 4 from J, leaving 14 bases between them. This CDR3 reads CASGGELGTEAFF. The CDR3 nucleotides are TGCGCCAGCGGAGGGGAATTAGGCACTGAAGCTTTCTTT.

This CDR3 is CASRTGQVLQPQHF. The CDR3 DNA reads as TGTGCCAGCAGGACCGGACAGGTTTTGCAGCCCCAGCATTTT. The chain joins TRBV6-5 to TRBJ1-5; 7 bases agree with TRBD1. Germline CDR1 and CDR2: MNHEY and SVGAGI. This CDR3 spans 14 amino acids. The junction had 9 bases not matched to a gene; V was cut back by 6 bases and J by 7 bases.

The rearrangement joins TRBV19 to TRBJ2-7; D might be TRBD2 (5 bases). The germline V and J ends were trimmed by 4 bases and 0 bases, with 10 bases remaining between them. The CDR3 runs 14 residues. Germline V gene data show CDR1 as LNHDA and CDR2 as SQIVND (reference sequence). DNA of the CDR3: TGTGCCAGTAGTACAAGGCTAGCCTCCTACGAGCAGTACTTC. Protein: CASSTRLASYEQYF.

The chain combines TRBV18 with TRBJ1-5; D possibly corresponds to TRBD1 (5 bases). The V and J ends lost 0 bases and 7 bases respectively, with 13 bases between them. The germline V gene encodes CDR1 KGHSH and CDR2 LQKENI. The CDR3 runs 15 residues. The CDR3 DNA is TGTGCCAGCTCACCACCTTCTGCGCAGGGCCAGCCCCAGCATTTT. Translating it yields CASSPPSAQGQPQHF.

This chain links TRBV27 with TRBJ1-6, with TRBD1 matching 7 bases. The CDR3 totals 14 residues. Germline V gene sequence: CDR1 MNHEY, CDR2 SMNVEV (reference sequence). Trimming took 4 bases from V and 7 from J; bases not matched to a gene: 4. The CDR3 bases are TGTGCCAGCAGTTACCGGACAGGAAATTCACCCCTCCACTTT. Its translation: CASSYRTGNSPLHF.